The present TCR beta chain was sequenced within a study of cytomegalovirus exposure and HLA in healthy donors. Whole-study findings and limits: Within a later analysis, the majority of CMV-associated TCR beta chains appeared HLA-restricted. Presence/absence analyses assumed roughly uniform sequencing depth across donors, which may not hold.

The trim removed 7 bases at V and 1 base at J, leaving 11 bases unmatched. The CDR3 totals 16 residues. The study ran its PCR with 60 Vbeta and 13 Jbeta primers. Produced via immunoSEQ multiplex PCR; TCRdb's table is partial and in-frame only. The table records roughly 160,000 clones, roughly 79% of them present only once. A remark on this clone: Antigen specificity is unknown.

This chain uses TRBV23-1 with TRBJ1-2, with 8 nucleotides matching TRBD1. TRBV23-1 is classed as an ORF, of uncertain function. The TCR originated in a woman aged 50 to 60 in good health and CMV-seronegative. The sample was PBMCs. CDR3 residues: CASIWDRLRLNYGYTF. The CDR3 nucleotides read TGCGCCAGCATTTGGGACAGGCTTCGCCTTAACTATGGCTACACCTTC.